These 19 T cell receptor beta chains were all obtained from the same sample, sequenced in a study of cytomegalovirus exposure and HLA in healthy donors. PCR used 60 Vbeta primers and 13 Jbeta primers. Produced via immunoSEQ multiplex PCR; TCRdb's table is partial and in-frame only. This repertoire shows about 200,000 clones, roughly 80% found once; its top ten account for 6.5%. Sequencing input: PBMCs. These receptors were obtained from a woman between 50 and 59 years old in good health and CMV-seropositive.

This clone turned up a few times. The chain employs TRBV25-1 and TRBJ2-7, with TRBD1 identical over 7 bases. Losses at the gene ends were 5 bases for V and 0 bases for J; bases not matched to a gene: 1. The CDR3 sequence is 13 residues long. Per germline, CDR1 MGHDK and CDR2 SYGVNS. The CDR3 DNA follows: TGTGCCAGCAGTAGGGACAGCTCCTACGAGCAGTACTTC. Its translation is CASSRDSSYEQYF.

This clone was seen only a few times. This chain joins TRBV5-5 and TRBJ1-1; D gene ambiguous. Trimming shortened V by 4 bases and J by 1 base, and 11 bases separated the two germline ends. This CDR3 is built from 14 residues. CDR1 SGHKS and CDR2 YYEKEE come from the germline V gene (reference sequence). CDR3 in DNA: TGTGCCAGCAGCGCGGGAGTGGCGAACACTGAAGCTTTCTTT. This gives the protein CASSAGVANTEAFF.

The V call is TRBV30, the J call TRBJ2-7, with D possibly matching TRBD2 (7 bases). This CDR3 region has 14 residues. Germline V gene lookup returns CDR1 GTSNPN and CDR2 SVGIG (reference sequence). V lost 2 bases, J lost 0 bases, and 11 bases lay in between. CDR3 protein: CAWSRGGNSYEQYF. Here the CDR3 DNA reads TGTGCCTGGAGTAGGGGGGGGAACTCCTACGAGCAGTACTTC.

V is TRBV7-3 and J is TRBJ2-3; 9 positions agree with TRBD1. This CDR3 has 15 amino acids. Unmatched junction bases numbered 5, after V lost 5 bases and J lost 2 bases. Germline-derived CDR1 and CDR2 are SGHTA and FQGTGA. The CDR3 spells CASSLQGATTDTQYF. The CDR3, as DNA: TGTGCCAGCAGCCTACAGGGGGCGACCACAGATACGCAGTATTTT.

V gene TRBV27 combines with J gene TRBJ2-7; 11 bases line up with TRBD2. Germline V gives CDR1 MNHEY, CDR2 SMNVEV (reference sequence). CDR3 length: 15 amino acids. V was pared by 6 bases and J by 0 bases, with 4 bases of the junction left unmatched. The CDR3 DNA reads TGTGCCAGCAGCCCCGGGACTAGCGGCTCCTACGAGCAGTACTTC. It is translated as CASSPGTSGSYEQYF.

The gene calls are TRBV6-5 and TRBJ2-7, with D perhaps TRBD2 (5 bases). V lost 2 bases to trimming and J lost 3 bases, with 14 bases between them. The CDR3 loop spans 15 amino acids. Germline CDR1 reads MNHEY; CDR2 reads SVGAGI. CDR3 in DNA: TGTGCCAGCAGTTACAGACACGCCCGGGACTACGAGCAGTACTTC. Protein: CASSYRHARDYEQYF.

The chain combines TRBV6-6 with TRBJ1-1, with 10 bases aligning to TRBD1. The CDR3 has 13 amino acids. The germline CDR1 and CDR2 sequences are MNHNY and SVGAGI (reference sequence). V lost 6 bases, J lost 4 bases, and 2 bases stayed unmatched. Written as DNA, the CDR3 is TGTGCCAGCAGACGGACAGGGGGCACTGAAGCTTTCTTT. The encoded protein is CASRRTGGTEAFF.

This clone was observed once. The chain combines TRBV28 with TRBJ1-4; 9 bases match TRBD1. This CDR3 has 16 residues. Trimming at V came to 5 bases and at J to 3 bases, leaving 7 bases not matched to a gene. Germline V gives CDR1 MDHEN, CDR2 SYDVKM. The CDR3 here is CASSPQGAPPNEKLFF. CDR3 bases: TGTGCCAGCAGTCCACAGGGGGCGCCCCCTAATGAAAAACTGTTTTTT.

The gene calls are TRBV5-4 and TRBJ2-7; 7 bases fit TRBD2. V dropped 0 bases and J dropped 3; count of bases not matched to a gene: 9. Per the germline V gene, CDR1 is SGHNT and CDR2 is YYREEE (reference sequence). The CDR3 runs to 16 residues. The CDR3 is CASSLGSSGNNYEQYF. CDR3 coding DNA: TGTGCCAGCAGCTTGGGATCTAGCGGAAATAACTACGAGCAGTACTTC.

The genes are TRBV5-4 and TRBJ2-1; 10 bases line up with TRBD1. After removal of 2 bases from V and 4 bases from J, the junction contained 3 bases not matched to a gene. This CDR3 has 15 amino acids. The germline V gene encodes CDR1 SGHNT and CDR2 YYREEE (reference sequence). DNA of the CDR3: TGTGCCAGCAGCTTCGGGACAGGGGATTACAATGAGCAGTTCTTC. As protein: CASSFGTGDYNEQFF.

This clone has more than one count but fewer than ten. The chain joins TRBV30 to TRBJ2-7, with TRBD2 matching 10 bases. Trimming cost V 5 bases and J 5 bases; bases outside gene matches: 12. The CDR3 is made up of 15 amino acids. Germline CDR1 reads GTSNPN; CDR2 reads SVGIG (reference sequence). The CDR3 sequence: CAWVASGSLGDEQYF. CDR3 bases: TGTGCCTGGGTAGCTAGCGGGAGTCTAGGGGACGAGCAGTACTTC.

This clone was recorded only once. The chain links TRBV6-6 to TRBJ1-2, with 7 bases aligning to TRBD1. There are 13 residues in the CDR3. V trimming: 4 bases; J trimming: 8 bases; junction bases outside the gene matches: 7. Germline assignment: CDR1 MNHNY and CDR2 SVGAGI (reference sequence). CDR3 coding DNA: TGTGCCAGCAGTTCCGCGACAGGGCGCGGCTACACCTTC. It translates to CASSSATGRGYTF.

The CDR3 here is CASSLLVGTDTQYF. CDR3 in DNA: TGTGCCAGCAGTTTATTAGTTGGCACAGATACGCAGTATTTT. The chain uses TRBV28 and TRBJ2-3; no clear D. Per the germline V gene, CDR1 is MDHEN and CDR2 is SYDVKM. V was pared by 1 base and J by 1 base, with 6 bases between. The CDR3 loop spans 14 amino acids.

The chain is built from TRBV28 and TRBJ2-7, with 10 bases aligning to TRBD1. Germline loops: CDR1 MDHEN, CDR2 SYDVKM. The length of the CDR3 is 16 residues. Trimming took 4 bases from V and 4 from J; bases not matched to a gene: 10. CDR3 loop: CASSSYPGQGRYEQYF. The CDR3 DNA reads TGTGCCAGCAGTTCGTATCCGGGACAGGGGAGGTACGAGCAGTACTTC.

V gene TRBV6-1 combines with J gene TRBJ2-3; 8 nucleotides agree with TRBD2. There are 13 residues in the CDR3. CDR1 is MNHNS and CDR2 is SASEGT in the germline V gene. V lost 6 bases, J lost 2 bases, and 1 base stayed unmatched. The CDR3 spells CASRTSVTDTQYF. The CDR3 DNA reads TGTGCCAGCAGGACTAGCGTCACAGATACGCAGTATTTT.

The rearrangement joins TRBV21-1 to TRBJ2-7; the D segment call TRBD1 is taken from the table without a DNA check. TRBV21-1 is a pseudogene segment. The CDR3 sequence is 15 residues long. In DNA form, the CDR3 reads TGTGCCAGCAGCAAAGGACCGGACAGGCCCTCCGAGCAGTACTTC. It translates to CASSKGPDRPSEQYF.

This sequence joins TRBV11-3 and TRBJ2-5; 8 bases agree with TRBD2. Per the germline V gene, CDR1 is SGHNT and CDR2 is YENEEA. The V and J ends lost 5 bases and 5 bases, in that order; junction bases with no gene match: 10. The CDR3 has 15 residues. CDR3 loop: CASSLRAGVDETQYF. CDR3 coding DNA: TGTGCCAGCAGCCTCCGAGCGGGAGTCGACGAGACCCAGTACTTC. Full variable domain (outside the CDR3, taken from reference TRBV11-3 and TRBJ2-5): EAGVVQSPRYKIIEKKQPVAFWCNPISGHNTLYWYLQNLGQGPELLIRYENEEAVDDSQLPKDRFSAERLKGVDSTLKIQPAELGDSAVYLCASSLRAGVDETQYFGPGTRLLVL.

The chain employs TRBV6-6 and TRBJ1-2; 7 bases agree with TRBD1. With V trimmed by 0 bases and J by 7 bases, 5 bases remained unmatched. Germline assignment: CDR1 MNHNY and CDR2 SVGAGI (reference sequence). CDR3 size: 14 residues. CDR3 bases: TGTGCCAGCAGTTACTCCTCTGACAGGGCTGGCTACACCTTC. Its translation: CASSYSSDRAGYTF.

There are a few counts of this clone. The chain uses TRBV4-2 and TRBJ1-6; the D gene is possibly TRBD1 (6 bases). The CDR3 runs 15 residues. Per germline, CDR1 LGHNA and CDR2 YNFKEQ. V was cut by 5 bases and J by 7 bases, with 15 bases left in between. The CDR3 spells CASSIRDKANSPLHF. In DNA form, the CDR3 reads TGTGCCAGCAGCATAAGGGACAAGGCAAATTCACCCCTCCACTTT.